The rows below give T cell receptor beta chains drawn from one sample of a study of cytomegalovirus exposure and HLA in healthy donors. The repertoire was sequenced with immunoSEQ multiplex PCR; TCRdb's copy has only in-frame clones and lacks some. The sample yields tens of thousands of clones, 60% to 80% seen once. The specimen sequenced was PBMCs. The receptors stem from a woman aged 40 to 49 in good health and CMV-seropositive. Each CDR3 is given with its conserved first and last residue. The order of the fields is D gene, V gene, J gene, clone size, CDR3 protein, CDR3 DNA. The D gene is left open where the match is weak. A clone size is listed for some rows: how often the clone was seen (once, few, many), or a class if it is expanded.

-	TRBV7-2	TRBJ1-2	-	CASSLGGREGGYTF	TGTGCCAGCAGCTTAGGGGGAAGGGAGGGTGGCTACACCTTC
-	TRBV18	TRBJ1-4	-	CASSPPSRRRNEKLFF	TGTGCCAGCTCACCACCGAGCCGGAGGAGGAATGAAAAACTGTTTTTT
-	TRBV19	TRBJ1-1	-	CASTGLSNTEAFF	TGTGCCAGCACAGGACTATCTAACACTGAAGCTTTCTTT
-	TRBV7-8	TRBJ1-1	-	CASSLIPGNTEAFF	TGTGCCAGCAGCTTAATTCCAGGGAACACTGAAGCTTTCTTT
TRBD1	TRBV15	TRBJ1-2	-	CATSRGLDRGVYGYTF	TGTGCCACCAGCAGGGGGCTAGACAGGGGAGTCTATGGCTACACCTTC
-	TRBV30	TRBJ1-6	-	CAWSVRTGRPNSPLHF	TGTGCCTGGAGTGTACGCACAGGTCGGCCTAATTCACCCCTCCACTTT
-	TRBV9	TRBJ2-3	large	CASSARTDTQYF	TGTGCCAGCAGCGCCCGGACAGATACGCAGTATTTT
-	TRBV28	TRBJ1-5	-	CALAPGGEGQPQHF	TGTGCCCTCGCACCGGGGGGGGAAGGGCAGCCCCAGCATTTT
-	TRBV19	TRBJ2-1	-	CASSPRVDSYYNEQFF	TGTGCCAGTAGTCCTAGGGTTGACAGTTACTACAATGAGCAGTTCTTC
-	TRBV10-3	TRBJ2-3	-	CAISASTDTQYF	TGTGCCATCAGTGCTAGCACAGATACGCAGTATTTT
-	TRBV5-8	TRBJ2-3	-	CASSLSTGTDTQYF	TGTGCCAGCAGCTTGTCTACAGGAACAGATACGCAGTATTTT
-	TRBV29-1	TRBJ2-7	-	CSPPLFDGVYEQYF	TGCAGCCCCCCCTTATTTGACGGGGTCTACGAGCAGTACTTC
-	TRBV2	TRBJ1-2	-	CASSEVPANYGYTF	TGTGCCAGCAGTGAAGTTCCAGCTAACTATGGCTACACCTTC
TRBD1	TRBV7-3	TRBJ1-2	-	CASSRGTGDGVNYGYTF	TGTGCCAGCAGCAGGGGGACAGGCGATGGCGTTAACTATGGCTACACCTTC
TRBD1	TRBV2	TRBJ1-6	-	CASSYQGASYNSPLHF	TGTGCCAGCAGTTATCAGGGGGCATCCTATAATTCACCCCTCCACTTT
TRBD2	TRBV13	TRBJ2-3	-	CASSLPQRGSTDTQYF	TGTGCCAGCAGCTTGCCCCAGCGGGGGAGCACAGATACGCAGTATTTT
TRBD1	TRBV2	TRBJ2-2	-	CASTDRGTGELFF	TGTGCCAGCACCGACAGGGGGACCGGGGAGCTGTTTTTT
-	TRBV2	TRBJ1-2	-	CASRKEGGENYGYTF	TGTGCCAGCAGGAAGGAGGGCGGCGAAAACTATGGCTACACCTTC
-	TRBV7-9	TRBJ2-2	few	CASSLALTGELFF	TGTGCCAGCAGCTTAGCCCTCACCGGGGAGCTGTTTTTT
TRBD1	TRBV7-3	TRBJ1-2	-	CASSSTGQGDYTF	TGTGCCAGCAGCTCCACCGGGCAGGGGGACTACACCTTC
-	TRBV6-5	TRBJ1-2	-	CASSYETTYGYTF	TGTGCCAGCAGTTACGAGACAACCTATGGCTACACCTTC
TRBD1	TRBV10-3	TRBJ2-1	once	CAISEPGGADEQFF	TGTGCCATCAGTGAGCCAGGGGGCGCCGATGAGCAGTTCTTC
-	TRBV9	TRBJ1-4	-	CASSVATGMREKLFF	TGTGCCAGCAGCGTAGCAACAGGGATGCGGGAAAAACTGTTTTTT
-	TRBV10-3	TRBJ1-3	-	CATMRSPTPSSGNTIYF	TGTGCCACCATGAGGTCCCCAACACCCTCCTCTGGAAACACCATATATTTT
TRBD1	TRBV6-1	TRBJ1-2	-	CASSEMEQGGPYGYTF	TGTGCCAGCAGTGAAATGGAACAGGGGGGGCCCTATGGCTACACCTTC
TRBD1	TRBV6-5	TRBJ1-2	few	CASSYQGADGYTF	TGTGCCAGCAGTTACCAGGGGGCGGATGGCTACACCTTC
TRBD1	TRBV7-9	TRBJ1-6	-	CSSSPGQSNSPLHF	TGTTCCAGCAGCCCGGGACAGTCTAATTCACCCCTCCACTTT
TRBD1	TRBV6-1	TRBJ1-5	-	CASRGGQGLNQPQHF	TGTGCCAGCAGGGGCGGACAGGGCCTCAATCAGCCCCAGCATTTT
-	TRBV12-5	TRBJ1-1	few	CASGLVSSGNTEAFF	TGTGCTAGTGGTTTGGTCTCCAGCGGGAACACTGAAGCTTTCTTT
TRBD2	TRBV9	TRBJ2-7	-	CASSVDVTSGGAVEQYF	TGTGCCAGCAGCGTAGATGTGACTAGCGGGGGGGCGGTCGAGCAGTACTTC
-	TRBV7-9	TRBJ1-3	-	CASSLPAPGSSGNTIYF	TGTGCCAGCAGCTTACCGGCCCCTGGGAGCTCTGGAAACACCATATATTTT
-	TRBV2	TRBJ2-2	-	CASSPGGYLFF	TGTGCCAGCAGCCCAGGAGGGTACCTGTTTTTT
-	TRBV7-2	TRBJ1-2	few	CASSLEPPGRRAKAYGYTF	TGTGCCAGCAGCTTAGAACCCCCAGGGCGCAGGGCGAAGGCTTATGGCTACACCTTC
-	TRBV5-6	TRBJ1-1	-	CASSPSGPRRRNTEAFF	TGTGCCAGCAGCCCTTCGGGCCCACGGAGGAGGAACACTGAAGCTTTCTTT
-	TRBV9	TRBJ2-7	-	CASSAGGPSYEQYF	TGTGCCAGCAGCGCCGGGGGGCCTTCCTACGAGCAGTACTTC
-	TRBV18	TRBJ1-4	-	CASTRDNGNEKLFF	TGTGCCAGCACACGGGACAACGGGAATGAAAAACTGTTTTTT
-	TRBV12-5	TRBJ1-2	-	CASGLGGGRGYTF	TGTGCTAGTGGTTTGGGCGGCGGGCGCGGCTACACCTTC
-	TRBV28	TRBJ1-1	-	CASRLVEGTEAFF	TGTGCCAGCAGATTAGTCGAGGGAACTGAAGCTTTCTTT
TRBD1	TRBV7-9	TRBJ1-1	-	CASRPGQGPNTEAFF	TGTGCCAGCAGACCGGGACAGGGACCGAACACTGAAGCTTTCTTT
TRBD2	TRBV27	TRBJ2-1	-	CASSLLTSGKKSEQFF	TGTGCCAGCAGTTTATTGACTAGCGGGAAGAAAAGTGAGCAGTTCTTC
TRBD1	TRBV4-3	TRBJ1-2	-	CASSQAGTGIRGYTF	TGCGCCAGCAGCCAAGCCGGGACAGGGATTCGTGGCTACACCTTC
TRBD1	TRBV6-6	TRBJ1-2	few	CASSPGQGGYGYTF	TGTGCCAGCAGTCCAGGACAGGGCGGCTATGGCTACACCTTC
TRBD2	TRBV9	TRBJ2-1	-	CASSVGASGGNEQFF	TGTGCCAGCAGCGTGGGGGCTAGCGGGGGGAATGAGCAGTTCTTC
TRBD1	TRBV5-4	TRBJ2-7	-	CASTQDRVSEQYF	TGTGCCAGCACCCAGGACAGGGTCAGCGAGCAGTACTTC
TRBD1	TRBV7-6	TRBJ1-6	-	CASSSRQGGNSPLHF	TGTGCCAGCAGCTCACGACAGGGCGGCAATTCACCCCTCCACTTT
-	TRBV30	TRBJ1-2	-	CAWTRTEGGYTF	TGTGCCTGGACCCGGACCGAGGGTGGCTACACCTTC
-	TRBV18	TRBJ1-3	-	CASSPPVSSGNTIYF	TGTGCCAGCTCACCACCGGTCAGCTCTGGAAACACCATATATTTT
TRBD1	TRBV9	TRBJ1-2	few	CASSAGQGDNYGYTF	TGTGCCAGCAGCGCCGGACAGGGGGATAACTATGGCTACACCTTC
-	TRBV18	TRBJ1-1	few	CASSSGRNTEAFF	TGTGCCAGCTCCTCGGGGAGGAACACTGAAGCTTTCTTT
TRBD1	TRBV5-8	TRBJ1-5	-	CASSSGQANQPQHF	TGTGCCAGCAGCTCCGGACAGGCCAATCAGCCCCAGCATTTT
TRBD2	TRBV6-4	TRBJ2-1	-	CASSLDGTSGYNEQFF	TGTGCCAGCAGTTTAGATGGGACTAGCGGATACAATGAGCAGTTCTTC
-	TRBV11-2	TRBJ1-3	-	CASRAPGTSGNTIYF	TGTGCCAGCAGGGCGCCGGGAACCTCTGGAAACACCATATATTTT
-	TRBV6-5	TRBJ1-6	-	CASSYGGEGYNSPLHF	TGTGCCAGCAGTTACGGGGGGGAGGGCTATAATTCACCCCTCCACTTT
-	TRBV19	TRBJ1-3	-	CASSLLGTVSGNTIYF	TGTGCCAGTAGTCTTCTTGGGACTGTATCTGGAAACACCATATATTTT